This TCR beta chain was identified during a study of blood T cell repertoires in COVID-19. Study as a whole: Samples representing acute and convalescent COVID-19 were sourced from the United States, Italy and Spain. PBMCs, B-cell-depleted T cells, or T cells provided the cDNA or gDNA that made up the material.

The CDR3 length is 15 residues. Deletions cut 5 bases from V and 4 bases from J, with 17 bases between. Germline V gives CDR1 SGHNT, CDR2 YENEEA. In the study's own analysis: Reference gene primer amplification gave nucleated cell count estimates. Repertoires were generated with immunoSEQ multiplex PCR, while TCRdb's copy carries only in-frame clones and drops some. The D gene and trimming were derived from the DNA, and the V and J assignments and clone size from that table. The data show roughly 110,000 clones, 75% to 90% seen once. The chain recombines TRBV11-3 with TRBJ1-1; D is possibly TRBD1 (6 bases). The sequence came from a human donor in a cohort sampled during active COVID-19. Sequencing was done on a sample of peripheral blood. CDR3 coding DNA: TGTGCCAGCAGCAAAGGGGGGGGACGTAGCACTGAAGCTTTCTTT. This codes for CASSKGGGRSTEAFF.